The clone carrying this T cell receptor beta chain was detected only a few times. Its target is unknown. V was shortened by 5 bases and J by 0 bases, with 19 bases between the two germline ends. The CDR3 is 17 amino acids. Germline lookup yields CDR1 LNHDA and CDR2 SQIVND (reference sequence). Indicated treatment: some 20 received Ad26.COV2.S at low or high dose, single or two shots; roughly five received placebo; per-sample allocation not given. Samples came from day 63 after the first vaccine or placebo injection. This sample stems from a study of Ad26.COV2.S vaccination and SARS-CoV-2 variants. Whole-study context: In the study, Ad26.COV2.S was injected intramuscularly once, or twice 56 days apart. Overall study results and limits: Recipients of vaccine and of placebo showed similar breadth of their non-spike TCR repertoires.

Assay used: immunoSEQ multiplex PCR; TCRdb lists only in-frame clones, some missing. Here the sample spans just over 350,000 clones, roughly 85% being singletons. The J gene is TRBJ1-1, the V gene TRBV19; perhaps TRBD1 as D (5 bases). The sequencing used peripheral blood, collected in a trial of Ad26.COV2.S vaccine versus placebo. The TCR was taken from a person between 18 and 65 years old who received the Ad26.COV2.S COVID-19 vaccine or a placebo. CDR3: CASSDGTGRFMNTEAFF. CDR3 in DNA: TGTGCCAGTAGTGACGGGACGGGTAGATTCATGAACACTGAAGCTTTCTTT.